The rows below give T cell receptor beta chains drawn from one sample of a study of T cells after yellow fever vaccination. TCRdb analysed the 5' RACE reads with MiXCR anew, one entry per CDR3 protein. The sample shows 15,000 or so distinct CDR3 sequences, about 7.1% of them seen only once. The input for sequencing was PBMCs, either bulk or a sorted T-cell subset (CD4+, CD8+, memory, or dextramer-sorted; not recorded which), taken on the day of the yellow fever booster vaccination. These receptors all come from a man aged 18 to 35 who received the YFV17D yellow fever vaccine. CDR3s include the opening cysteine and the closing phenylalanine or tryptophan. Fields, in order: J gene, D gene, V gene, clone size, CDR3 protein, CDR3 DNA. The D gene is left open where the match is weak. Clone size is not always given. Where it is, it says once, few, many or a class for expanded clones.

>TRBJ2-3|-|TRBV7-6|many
CASSLASTDTQYF
TGTGCCAGCAGCTTAGCTAGCACAGATACGCAGTATTTT
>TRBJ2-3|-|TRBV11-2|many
CASSLASVMPSQYF
TGTGCCAGCAGCTTAGCTAGCGTGATGCCTTCACAGTATTTT
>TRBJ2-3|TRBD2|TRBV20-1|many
CSSHSGVDTQYF
TGCAGTTCACATAGCGGGGTGGATACGCAGTATTTT
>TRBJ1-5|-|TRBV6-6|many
CASSYPREGNQPQHF
TGTGCCAGCAGTTACCCCCGGGAGGGCAATCAGCCCCAGCATTTT
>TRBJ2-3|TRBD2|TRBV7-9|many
CASSLPRASGDTDTQYF
TGTGCCAGCAGCTTACCCCGGGCTAGCGGGGACACAGATACGCAGTATTTT
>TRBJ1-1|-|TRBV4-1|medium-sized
CASSRWGPEGTEAFF
TGCGCCAGCAGCCGGTGGGGCCCGGAGGGGACTGAAGCTTTCTTT
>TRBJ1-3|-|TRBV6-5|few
CASSYSGGAGNTIYF
TGTGCCAGCAGTTACTCGGGGGGGGCTGGAAACACCATATATTTT
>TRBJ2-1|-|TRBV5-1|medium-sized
CASSLEIPYNEQFF
TGCGCCAGCAGCCTTGAGATACCTTACAATGAGCAGTTCTTC
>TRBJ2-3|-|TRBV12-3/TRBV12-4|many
CASSLTGSDTQYF
TGTGCCAGCAGTTTAACGGGGTCAGATACGCAGTATTTT
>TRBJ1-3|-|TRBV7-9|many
CASSLGRFSGNTIYF
TGTGCCAGCAGCTTAGGGCGCTTCTCTGGAAACACCATATATTTT
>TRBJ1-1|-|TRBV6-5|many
CASSYRARAGGEAFF
TGTGCCAGCAGTTACAGGGCAAGGGCGGGGGGTGAAGCTTTCTTT
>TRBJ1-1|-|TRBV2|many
CASRTDTEAFF
TGTGCCAGCAGAACCGACACTGAAGCTTTCTTT
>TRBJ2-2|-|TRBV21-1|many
CASSKGRGTGELFF
TGTGCCAGCAGCAAAGGGCGAGGCACCGGGGAGCTGTTTTTT
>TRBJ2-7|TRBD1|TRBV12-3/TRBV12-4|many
CASRTGGREQYF
TGTGCCAGCAGAACAGGGGGCCGAGAGCAGTACTTC
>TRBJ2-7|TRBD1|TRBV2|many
CASSPQGRSYGEQYF
TGTGCCAGCAGTCCACAGGGGAGATCCTACGGGGAGCAGTACTTC
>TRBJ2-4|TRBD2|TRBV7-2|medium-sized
CASSSGAGGVRGYF
TGTGCCAGCAGCTCAGGGGCGGGGGGCGTGAGGGGATACTTC
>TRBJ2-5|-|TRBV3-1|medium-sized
CASSPAQETQYF
TGTGCCAGCAGCCCAGCACAAGAGACCCAGTACTTC
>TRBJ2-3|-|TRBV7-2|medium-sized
CASSLVVTDTQYF
TGTGCCAGCAGCTTAGTGGTCACAGATACGCAGTATTTT
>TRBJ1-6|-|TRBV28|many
CASSSYIPNSPLHF
TGTGCCAGCAGTTCCTATATTCCTAATTCACCCCTCCACTTT
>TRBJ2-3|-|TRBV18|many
CASSPTIESTDTQYF
TGTGCCAGCTCACCAACAATAGAGAGCACAGATACGCAGTATTTT
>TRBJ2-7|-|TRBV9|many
CASSPQRLGEQYF
TGTGCCAGCAGCCCCCAGCGTTTAGGCGAGCAGTACTTC
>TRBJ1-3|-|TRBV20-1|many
CSAWRGDGHSGNTIYF
TGCAGTGCTTGGCGGGGGGACGGGCACTCTGGAAACACCATATATTTT
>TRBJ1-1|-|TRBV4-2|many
CASSLDQGRTEAFF
TGTGCCAGCAGCCTAGATCAGGGAAGGACTGAAGCTTTCTTT
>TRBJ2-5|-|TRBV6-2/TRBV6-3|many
CASSPGQETQYF
TGTGCCAGCAGTCCCGGACAAGAGACCCAGTACTTC
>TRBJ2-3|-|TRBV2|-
CASAGSFVTDTQYF
TGTGCCAGCGCCGGGTCCTTTGTCACAGATACGCAGTATTTT
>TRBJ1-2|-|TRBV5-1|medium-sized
CASSLGGGAQRISGYTF
TGCGCCAGCAGCTTGGGGGGGGGTGCCCAAAGGATCTCTGGCTACACCTTC
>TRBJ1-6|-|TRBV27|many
CTSSFLAPETGNSPLHF
TGCACCAGCAGTTTTCTCGCCCCGGAAACCGGGAATTCACCCCTCCACTTT
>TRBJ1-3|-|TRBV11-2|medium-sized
CASSRNPKGLSGNTIYF
TGTGCCAGCAGCCGAAACCCCAAGGGCCTCTCTGGAAACACCATATATTTT
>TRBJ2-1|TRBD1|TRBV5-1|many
CASGRDSRYYNEQFF
TGCGCCAGCGGCCGGGACAGCAGGTACTACAATGAGCAGTTCTTC
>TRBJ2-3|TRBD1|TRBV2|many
CASSRQGVNTQYF
TGTGCCAGCAGCCGACAGGGGGTAAATACGCAGTATTTT
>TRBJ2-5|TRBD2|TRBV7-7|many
CASSLGAQRGSETQYF
TGTGCCAGCAGCTTAGGGGCCCAGCGGGGGTCAGAGACCCAGTACTTC
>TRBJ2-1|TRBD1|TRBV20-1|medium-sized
CSALDPGQTLYNEQFF
TGCAGTGCCCTAGACCCGGGACAGACTCTCTACAATGAGCAGTTCTTC
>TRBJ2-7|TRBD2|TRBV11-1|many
CASSALAGAREQYF
TGTGCCAGCAGCGCGCTAGCGGGGGCCCGGGAGCAGTACTTC
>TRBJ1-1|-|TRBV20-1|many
CSARDYSAPFSEAFF
TGCAGTGCTAGAGATTACAGTGCCCCTTTCTCTGAAGCTTTCTTT
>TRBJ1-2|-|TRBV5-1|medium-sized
CASSLVGLGYTF
TGCGCCAGCAGCTTGGTTGGTCTTGGCTACACCTTC
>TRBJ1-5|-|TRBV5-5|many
CASSPRGGWGNQPQHF
TGTGCCAGCAGCCCTAGAGGGGGGTGGGGAAATCAGCCCCAGCATTTT
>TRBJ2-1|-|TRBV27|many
CASSWAGREQFF
TGTGCCAGCAGTTGGGCAGGCAGGGAGCAGTTCTTC
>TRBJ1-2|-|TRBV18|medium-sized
CASSPGQWGFTF
TGTGCCAGCTCACCCGGACAGTGGGGTTTCACCTTC
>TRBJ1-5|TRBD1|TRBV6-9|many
CASSLGQGLNQPQHF
TGTGCCAGCAGCCTTGGACAGGGACTCAATCAGCCCCAGCATTTT
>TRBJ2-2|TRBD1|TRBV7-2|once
CASSQRTGGSFGVLFF
TGTGCGAGCAGCCAACGGACAGGGGGCTCTTTCGGGGTGCTGTTTTTT
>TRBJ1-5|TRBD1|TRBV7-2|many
CASSLMPTGGQPQHF
TGTGCCAGCAGCTTAATGCCCACAGGGGGTCAGCCCCAGCATTTT
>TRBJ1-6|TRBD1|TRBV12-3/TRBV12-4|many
CASRRGFDSPLHF
TGTGCCAGCCGCAGGGGGTTCGATTCACCCCTCCACTTT